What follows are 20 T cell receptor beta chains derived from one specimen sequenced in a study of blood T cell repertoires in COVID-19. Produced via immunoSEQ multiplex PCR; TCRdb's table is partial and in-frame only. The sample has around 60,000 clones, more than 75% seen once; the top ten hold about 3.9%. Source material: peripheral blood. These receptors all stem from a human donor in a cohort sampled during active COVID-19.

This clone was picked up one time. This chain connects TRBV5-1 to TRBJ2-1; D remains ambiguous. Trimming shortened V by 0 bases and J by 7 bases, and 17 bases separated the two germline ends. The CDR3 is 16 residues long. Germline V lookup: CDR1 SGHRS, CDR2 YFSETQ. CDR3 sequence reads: CASSLVGETPSNEQFF. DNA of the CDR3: TGCGCCAGCAGCTTGGTGGGCGAGACCCCCTCTAATGAGCAGTTCTTC.

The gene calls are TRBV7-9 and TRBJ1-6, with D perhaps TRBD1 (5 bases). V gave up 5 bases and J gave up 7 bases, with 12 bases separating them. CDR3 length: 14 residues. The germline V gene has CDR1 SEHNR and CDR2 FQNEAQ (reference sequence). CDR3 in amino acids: CASSAGQGNSPLHF. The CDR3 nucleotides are TGTGCCAGCAGCGCCGGGCAGGGAAATTCACCCCTCCACTTT.

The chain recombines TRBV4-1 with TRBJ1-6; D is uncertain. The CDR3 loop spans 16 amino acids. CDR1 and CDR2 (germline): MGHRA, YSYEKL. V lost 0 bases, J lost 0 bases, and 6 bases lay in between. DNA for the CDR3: TGCGCCAGCAGCCAAGATCGGGACTCCTATAATTCACCCCTCCACTTT. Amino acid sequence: CASSQDRDSYNSPLHF.

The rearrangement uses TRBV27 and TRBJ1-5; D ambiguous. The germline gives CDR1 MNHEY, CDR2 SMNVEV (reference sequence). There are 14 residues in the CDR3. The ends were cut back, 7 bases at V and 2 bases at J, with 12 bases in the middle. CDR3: CASTSLFGNQPQHF. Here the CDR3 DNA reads TGTGCCAGCACTTCCCTGTTCGGCAATCAGCCCCAGCATTTT.

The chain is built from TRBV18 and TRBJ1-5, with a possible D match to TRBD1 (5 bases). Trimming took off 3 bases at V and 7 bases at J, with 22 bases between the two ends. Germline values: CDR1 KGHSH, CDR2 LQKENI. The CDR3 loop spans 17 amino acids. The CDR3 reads CASSPTSGGGSMQPQHF. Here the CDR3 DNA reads TGTGCCAGCTCACCCACCTCGGGCGGGGGTTCAATGCAGCCCCAGCATTTT.

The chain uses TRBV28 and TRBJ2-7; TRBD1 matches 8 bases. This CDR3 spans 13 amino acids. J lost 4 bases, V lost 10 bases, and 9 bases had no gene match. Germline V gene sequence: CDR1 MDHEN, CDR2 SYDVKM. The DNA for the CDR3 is TGTGCCATCACACAGGGGGGCCCATACGAGCAGTACTTC. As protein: CAITQGGPYEQYF.

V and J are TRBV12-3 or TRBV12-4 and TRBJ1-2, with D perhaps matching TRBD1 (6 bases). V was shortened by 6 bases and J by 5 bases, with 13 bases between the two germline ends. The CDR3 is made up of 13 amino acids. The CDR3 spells CASSVTGPYGYTF. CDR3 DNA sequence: TGTGCCAGCAGCGTGACAGGTCCATATGGCTACACCTTC.

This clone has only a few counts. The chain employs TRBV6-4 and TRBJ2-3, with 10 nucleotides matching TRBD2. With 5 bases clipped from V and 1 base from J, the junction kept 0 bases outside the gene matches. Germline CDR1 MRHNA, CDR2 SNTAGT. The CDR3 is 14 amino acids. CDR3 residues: CASSLAGGTDTQYF. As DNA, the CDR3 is TGTGCCAGCAGTCTAGCGGGGGGCACAGATACGCAGTATTTT.

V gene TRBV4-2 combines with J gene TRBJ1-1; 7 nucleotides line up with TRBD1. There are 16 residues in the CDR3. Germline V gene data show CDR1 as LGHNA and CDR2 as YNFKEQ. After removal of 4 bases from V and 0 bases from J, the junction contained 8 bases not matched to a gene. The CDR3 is CASSPPRTGLNTEAFF. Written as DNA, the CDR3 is TGTGCCAGCAGCCCCCCCCGGACAGGACTGAACACTGAAGCTTTCTTT.

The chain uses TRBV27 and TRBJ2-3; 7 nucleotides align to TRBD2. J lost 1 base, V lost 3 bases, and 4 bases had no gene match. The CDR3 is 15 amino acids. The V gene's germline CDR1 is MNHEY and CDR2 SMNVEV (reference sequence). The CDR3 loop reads CASSFPSGGTDTQYF. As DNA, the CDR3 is TGTGCCAGCAGTTTTCCTAGCGGAGGCACAGATACGCAGTATTTT.

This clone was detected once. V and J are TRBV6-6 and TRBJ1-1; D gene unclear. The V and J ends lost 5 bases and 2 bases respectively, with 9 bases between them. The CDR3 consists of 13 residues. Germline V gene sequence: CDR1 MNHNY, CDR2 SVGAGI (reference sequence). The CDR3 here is CASSHNRNTEAFF. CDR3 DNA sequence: TGTGCCAGCAGTCACAACAGAAACACTGAAGCTTTCTTT.

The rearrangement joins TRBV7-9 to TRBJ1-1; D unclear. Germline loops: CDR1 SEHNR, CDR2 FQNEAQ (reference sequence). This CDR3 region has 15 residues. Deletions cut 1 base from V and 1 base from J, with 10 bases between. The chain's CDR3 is CASSLVLGTNTEAFF. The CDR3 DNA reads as TGTGCCAGCAGCTTAGTGCTGGGCACGAACACTGAAGCTTTCTTT.

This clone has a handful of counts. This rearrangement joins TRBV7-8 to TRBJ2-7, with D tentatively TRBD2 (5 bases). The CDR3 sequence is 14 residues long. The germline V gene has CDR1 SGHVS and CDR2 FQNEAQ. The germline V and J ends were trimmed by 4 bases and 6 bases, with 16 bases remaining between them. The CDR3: CASSSRWLAGEQYF. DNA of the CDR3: TGTGCCAGCAGCTCCCGGTGGCTAGCCGGCGAGCAGTACTTC.

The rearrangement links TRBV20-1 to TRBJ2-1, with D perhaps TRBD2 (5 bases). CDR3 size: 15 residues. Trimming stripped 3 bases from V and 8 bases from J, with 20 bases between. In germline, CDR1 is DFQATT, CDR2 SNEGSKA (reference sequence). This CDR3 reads CSASPVTGPRDEQFF. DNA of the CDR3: TGCAGTGCTAGTCCGGTCACCGGGCCGCGGGATGAGCAGTTCTTC.

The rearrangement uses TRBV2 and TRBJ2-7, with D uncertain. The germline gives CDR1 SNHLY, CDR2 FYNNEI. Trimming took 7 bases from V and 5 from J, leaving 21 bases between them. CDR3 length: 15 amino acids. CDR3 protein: CASNLDSLVINEQYF. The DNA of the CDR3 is TGTGCCAGCAACCTAGACTCTCTCGTGATCAACGAGCAGTACTTC.

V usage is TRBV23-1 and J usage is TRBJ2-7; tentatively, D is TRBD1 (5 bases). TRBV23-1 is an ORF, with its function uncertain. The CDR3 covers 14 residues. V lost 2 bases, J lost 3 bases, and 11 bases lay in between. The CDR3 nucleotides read TGCGCCAGCAGTCAAGGGGCAGAATACTACGAGCAGTACTTC. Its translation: CASSQGAEYYEQYF.

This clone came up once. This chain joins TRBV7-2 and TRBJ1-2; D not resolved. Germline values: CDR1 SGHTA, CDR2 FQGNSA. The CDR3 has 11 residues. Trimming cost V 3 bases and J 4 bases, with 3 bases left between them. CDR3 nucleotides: TGTGCCAGCAGCTTCAGCTATGGCTACACCTTC. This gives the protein CASSFSYGYTF.

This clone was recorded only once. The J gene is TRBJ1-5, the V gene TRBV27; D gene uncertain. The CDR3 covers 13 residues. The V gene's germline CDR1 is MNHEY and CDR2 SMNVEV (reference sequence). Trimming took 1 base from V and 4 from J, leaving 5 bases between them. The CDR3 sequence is CASSLYLNQPQHF. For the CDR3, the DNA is TGTGCCAGCAGTTTATATCTGAATCAGCCCCAGCATTTT.

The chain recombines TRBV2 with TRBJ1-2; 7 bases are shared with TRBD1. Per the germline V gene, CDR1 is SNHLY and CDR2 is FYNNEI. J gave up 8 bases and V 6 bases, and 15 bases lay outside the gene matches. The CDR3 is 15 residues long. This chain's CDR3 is CASSYSQTGVGGYTF. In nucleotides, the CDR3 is TGTGCCAGCAGCTACTCCCAAACAGGGGTGGGCGGCTACACCTTC.

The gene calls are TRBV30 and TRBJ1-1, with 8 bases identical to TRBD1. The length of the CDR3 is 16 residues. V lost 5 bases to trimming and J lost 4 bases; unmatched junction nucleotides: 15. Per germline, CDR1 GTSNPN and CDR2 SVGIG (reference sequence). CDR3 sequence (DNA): TGTGCCTGGGAGGCAGGGGGCTTTCCTCGGGCCACTGAAGCTTTCTTT. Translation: CAWEAGGFPRATEAFF.